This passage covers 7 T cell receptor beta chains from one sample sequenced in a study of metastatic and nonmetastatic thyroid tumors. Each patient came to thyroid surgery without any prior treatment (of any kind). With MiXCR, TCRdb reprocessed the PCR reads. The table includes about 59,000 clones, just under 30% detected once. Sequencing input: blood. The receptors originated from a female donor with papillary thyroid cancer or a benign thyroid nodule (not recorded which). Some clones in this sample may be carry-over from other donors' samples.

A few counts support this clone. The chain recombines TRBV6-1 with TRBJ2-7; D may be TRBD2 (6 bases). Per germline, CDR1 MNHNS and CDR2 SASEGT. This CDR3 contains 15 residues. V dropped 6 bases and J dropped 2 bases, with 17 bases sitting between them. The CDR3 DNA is TGTGCCAGCAGGCAGGGTACTAGCAGAACCTACGAGCAGTACTTC. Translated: CASRQGTSRTYEQYF.

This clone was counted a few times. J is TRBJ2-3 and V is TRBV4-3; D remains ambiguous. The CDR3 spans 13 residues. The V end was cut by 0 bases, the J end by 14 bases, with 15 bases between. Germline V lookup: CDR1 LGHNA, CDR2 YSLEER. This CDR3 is CASSQDLRNLRYF. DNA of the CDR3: TGCGCCAGCAGCCAAGATTTGCGGAACTTAAGGTATTTT.

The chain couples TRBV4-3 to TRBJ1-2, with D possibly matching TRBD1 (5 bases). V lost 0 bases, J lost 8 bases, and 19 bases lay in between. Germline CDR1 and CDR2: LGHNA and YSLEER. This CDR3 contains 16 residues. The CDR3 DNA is TGCGCCAGCAGCCAAGATTTGGGGCGGATGGCGTCCGGCTACACCTTC. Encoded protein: CASSQDLGRMASGYTF.

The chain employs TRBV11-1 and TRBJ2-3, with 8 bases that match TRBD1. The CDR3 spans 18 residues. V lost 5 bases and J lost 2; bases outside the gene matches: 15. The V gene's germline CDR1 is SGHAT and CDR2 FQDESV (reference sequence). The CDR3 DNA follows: TGTGCCAGCAGCCCGAGGACAGGGCATAAGGGCCCCACAGATACGCAGTATTTT. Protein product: CASSPRTGHKGPTDTQYF.

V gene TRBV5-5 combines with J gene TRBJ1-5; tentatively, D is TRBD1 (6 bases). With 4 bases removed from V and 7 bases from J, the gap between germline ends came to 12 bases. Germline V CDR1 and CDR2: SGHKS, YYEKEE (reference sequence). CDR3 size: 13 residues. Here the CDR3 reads CASSQVGGQPQHF. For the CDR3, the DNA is TGTGCCAGCAGCCAAGTAGGGGGACAGCCCCAGCATTTT.

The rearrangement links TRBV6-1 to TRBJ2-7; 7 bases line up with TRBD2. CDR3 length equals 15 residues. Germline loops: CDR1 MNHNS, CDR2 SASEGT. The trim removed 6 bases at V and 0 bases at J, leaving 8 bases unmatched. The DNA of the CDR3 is TGTGCCAGCAGGTCCATTAGCGGGTCCTCCTACGAGCAGTACTTC. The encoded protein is CASRSISGSSYEQYF.

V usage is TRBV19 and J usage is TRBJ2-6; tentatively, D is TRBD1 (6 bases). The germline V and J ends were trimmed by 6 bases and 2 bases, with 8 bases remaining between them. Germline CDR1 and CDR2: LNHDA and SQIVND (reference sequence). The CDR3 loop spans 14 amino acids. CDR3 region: CASSGQPGANVLTF. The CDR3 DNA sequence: TGTGCCAGTAGCGGACAGCCTGGGGCCAACGTCCTGACTTTC.